This T cell receptor (beta chain) was retrieved from a study of cytomegalovirus exposure and HLA in healthy donors. The overall study: Approximately 85 million unique TCRs from HLA-typed donors made up an early data release.

In regard to this clone: Its specificity is not known.

Researchers ran the PCR with 60 Vbeta and 13 Jbeta primers. Some clones are missing from TCRdb's copy, which holds only in-frame ones; the method was immunoSEQ multiplex PCR. The sample records 100,000 or so clones, roughly 76% being singletons. Looked up from germline, CDR1 is SEHNR and CDR2 is FQNEAQ (reference sequence). CDR3 length: 14 amino acids. With 5 bases removed from V and 2 bases from J, the gap between germline ends came to 12 bases. Study-wide findings and caveats: Common viral pathogens seemed, in a later analysis, to connect with several of the most significant clusters.

Material for sequencing was PBMCs. The chain recombines TRBV7-9 with TRBJ1-1; tentative D call: TRBD1 (5 bases). The clonotype comes from a man aged 25-40 years in good health and CMV-seropositive. CDR3 sequence reads: CASSLRQRNTEAFF. In nucleotides, the CDR3 is TGTGCCAGCAGCCTCAGACAGAGAAACACTGAAGCTTTCTTT.